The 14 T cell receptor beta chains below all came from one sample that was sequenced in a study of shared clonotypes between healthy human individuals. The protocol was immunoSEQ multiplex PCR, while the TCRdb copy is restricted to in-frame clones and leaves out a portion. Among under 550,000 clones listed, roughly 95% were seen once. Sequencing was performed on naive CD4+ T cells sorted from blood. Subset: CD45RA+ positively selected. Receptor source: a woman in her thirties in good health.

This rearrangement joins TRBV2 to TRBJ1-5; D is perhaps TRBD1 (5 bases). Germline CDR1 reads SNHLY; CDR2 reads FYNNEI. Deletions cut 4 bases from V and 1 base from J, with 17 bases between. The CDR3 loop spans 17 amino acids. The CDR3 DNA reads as TGTGCCAGCAGTGCCTTCGAGGGGCTAGGAAGCAATCAGCCCCAGCATTTT. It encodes CASSAFEGLGSNQPQHF.

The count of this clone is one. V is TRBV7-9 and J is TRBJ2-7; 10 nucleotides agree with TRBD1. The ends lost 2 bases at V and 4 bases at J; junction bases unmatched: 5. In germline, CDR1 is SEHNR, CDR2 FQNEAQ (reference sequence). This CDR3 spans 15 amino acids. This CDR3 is CASSLPGQGLYEQYF. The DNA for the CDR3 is TGTGCCAGCAGCTTACCGGGACAGGGGTTGTACGAGCAGTACTTC.

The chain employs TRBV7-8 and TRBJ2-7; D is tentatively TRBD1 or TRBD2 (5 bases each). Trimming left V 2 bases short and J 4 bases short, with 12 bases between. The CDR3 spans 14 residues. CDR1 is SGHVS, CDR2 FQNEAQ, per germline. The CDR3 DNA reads TGTGCCAGCAGCTTACTCGAGGGACCATACGAGCAGTACTTC. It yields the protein CASSLLEGPYEQYF. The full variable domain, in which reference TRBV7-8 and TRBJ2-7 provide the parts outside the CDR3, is GAGVSQSPRYKVAKRGQDVALRCDPISGHVSLFWYQQALGQGPEFLTYFQNEAQLDKSGLPSDRFFAERPEGSVSTLKIQRTQQEDSAVYLCASSLLEGPYEQYFGPGTRLTVT.

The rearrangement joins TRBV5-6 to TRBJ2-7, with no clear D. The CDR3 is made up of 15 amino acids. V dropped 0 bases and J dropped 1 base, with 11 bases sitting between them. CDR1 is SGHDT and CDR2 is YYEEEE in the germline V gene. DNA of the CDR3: TGTGCCAGCAGCTTGGAGGTGTGGGGATCCTACGAGCAGTACTTC. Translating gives CASSLEVWGSYEQYF.

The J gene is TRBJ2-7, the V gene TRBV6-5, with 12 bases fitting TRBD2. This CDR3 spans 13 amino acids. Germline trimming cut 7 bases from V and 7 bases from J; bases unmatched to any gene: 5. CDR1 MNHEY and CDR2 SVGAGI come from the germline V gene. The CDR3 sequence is CASTTSGRREQYF. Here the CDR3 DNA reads TGTGCCAGCACCACTAGCGGGAGGAGGGAGCAGTACTTC.

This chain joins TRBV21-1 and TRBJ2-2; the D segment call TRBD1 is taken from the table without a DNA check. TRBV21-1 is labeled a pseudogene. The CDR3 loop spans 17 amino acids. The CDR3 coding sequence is TGTGCCAGCAGCAAATGGCGGACAGGGGGTAACACCGGGGAGCTGTTTTTT. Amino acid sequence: CASSKWRTGGNTGELFF.

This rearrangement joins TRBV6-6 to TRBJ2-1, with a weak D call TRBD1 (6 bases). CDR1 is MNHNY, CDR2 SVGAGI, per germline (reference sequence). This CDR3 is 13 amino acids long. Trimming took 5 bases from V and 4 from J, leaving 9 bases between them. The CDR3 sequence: CASSLTGYNEQFF. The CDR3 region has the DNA TGTGCCAGCAGTCTTACAGGGTACAATGAGCAGTTCTTC.

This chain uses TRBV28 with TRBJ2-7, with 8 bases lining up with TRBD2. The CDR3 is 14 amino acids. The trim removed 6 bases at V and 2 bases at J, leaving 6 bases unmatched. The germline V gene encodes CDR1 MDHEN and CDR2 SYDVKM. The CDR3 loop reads CASSRSGTPYEQYF. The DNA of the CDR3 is TGTGCCAGCAGCCGTAGCGGGACTCCCTACGAGCAGTACTTC.

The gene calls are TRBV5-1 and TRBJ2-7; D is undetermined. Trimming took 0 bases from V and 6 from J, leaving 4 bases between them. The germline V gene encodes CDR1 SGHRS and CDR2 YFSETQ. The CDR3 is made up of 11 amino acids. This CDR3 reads CASSLAGEQYF. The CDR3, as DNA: TGCGCCAGCAGCTTGGCTGGCGAGCAGTACTTC.

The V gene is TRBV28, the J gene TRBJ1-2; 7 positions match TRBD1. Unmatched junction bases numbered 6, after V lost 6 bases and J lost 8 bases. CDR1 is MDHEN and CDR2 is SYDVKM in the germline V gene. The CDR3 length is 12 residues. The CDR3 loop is CASRPTGAGYTF. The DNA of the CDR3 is TGTGCCAGCAGACCAACAGGGGCAGGCTACACCTTC.

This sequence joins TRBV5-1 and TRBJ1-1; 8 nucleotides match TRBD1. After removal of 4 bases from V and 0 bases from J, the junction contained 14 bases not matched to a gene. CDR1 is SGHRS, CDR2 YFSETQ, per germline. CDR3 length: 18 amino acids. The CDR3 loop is CASSQGQGRPWMNTEAFF. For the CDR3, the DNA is TGCGCCAGCAGCCAAGGACAGGGAAGACCATGGATGAACACTGAAGCTTTCTTT. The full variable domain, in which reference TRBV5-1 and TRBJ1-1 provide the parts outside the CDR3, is KAGVTQTPRYLIKTRGQQVTLSCSPISGHRSVSWYQQTPGQGLQFLFEYFSETQRNKGNFPGRFSGRQFSNSRSEMNVSTLELGDSALYLCASSQGQGRPWMNTEAFFGQGTRLTVV.

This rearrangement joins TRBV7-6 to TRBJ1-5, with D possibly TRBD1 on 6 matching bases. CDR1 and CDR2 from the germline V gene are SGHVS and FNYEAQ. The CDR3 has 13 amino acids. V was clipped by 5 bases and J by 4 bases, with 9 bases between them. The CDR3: CASSRRGNQPQHF. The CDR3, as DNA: TGTGCCAGCAGCCGGAGGGGGAATCAGCCCCAGCATTTT.

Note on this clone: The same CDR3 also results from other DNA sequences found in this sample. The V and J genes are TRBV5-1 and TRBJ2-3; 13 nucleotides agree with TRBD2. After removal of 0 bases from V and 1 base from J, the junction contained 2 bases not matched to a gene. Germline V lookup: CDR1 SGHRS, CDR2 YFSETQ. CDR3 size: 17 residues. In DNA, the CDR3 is TGCGCCAGCAGCTTGGGACTAGCGGGAGGTGGCACAGATACGCAGTATTTT. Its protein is CASSLGLAGGGTDTQYF.

The CDR3 bases are TGTGCCAGCAGCATCGGGAGGGCCTCTATTACCGGGGAGCTGTTTTTT. Residues: CASSIGRASITGELFF. This chain joins TRBV7-9 and TRBJ2-2, with 8 bases fitting TRBD2. The CDR3 totals 16 residues. CDR1 SEHNR and CDR2 FQNEAQ come from the germline V gene (reference sequence). V shed 5 bases, J shed 5 bases, and the junction held 10 bases outside the gene matches.